The clone carrying this T cell receptor (beta chain) showed up just once. This record belongs to a study of technical replicates of blood from a few donors. Assay used: immunoSEQ multiplex PCR; TCRdb lists only in-frame clones, some missing. The sample has about 78,000 clones, around 93% seen once. The V and J ends lost 8 bases and 4 bases, in that order; junction bases with no gene match: 7. Germline V gene sequence: CDR1 MNHEY, CDR2 SVGAGI. CDR3 length equals 14 residues. This chain joins TRBV6-5 and TRBJ2-3; 9 bases line up with TRBD1. The receptor comes from a human donor in good health. Sequenced material: T cells isolated from PBMCs. The CDR3 DNA reads TGTGCCAGCCAAGGGACAGGGCAGGCAGATACGCAGTATTTT. Translation: CASQGTGQADTQYF.